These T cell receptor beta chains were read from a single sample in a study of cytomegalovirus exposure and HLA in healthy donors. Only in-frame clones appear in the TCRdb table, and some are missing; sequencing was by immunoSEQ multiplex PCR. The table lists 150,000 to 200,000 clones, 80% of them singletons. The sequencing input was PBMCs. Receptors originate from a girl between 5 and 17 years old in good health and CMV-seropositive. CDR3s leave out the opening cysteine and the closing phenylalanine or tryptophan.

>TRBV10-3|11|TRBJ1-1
AISEGQGTEAF
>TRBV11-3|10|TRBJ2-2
ASSSLEGELF
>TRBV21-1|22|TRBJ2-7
ASSKEGENGTTSLLAPTLPKQY
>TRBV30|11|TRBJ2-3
AWTPGVFDTQY
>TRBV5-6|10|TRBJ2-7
ASSFREHEQY
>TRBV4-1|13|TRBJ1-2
ASSQEDRGNYGYT
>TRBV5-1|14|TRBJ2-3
ASSLVAPTGTDTQY
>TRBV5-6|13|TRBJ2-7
ASSLVSSGWYEQY
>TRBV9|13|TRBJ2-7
ASSRAGGAIYEQY
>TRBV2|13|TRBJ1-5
ASRFRLQMYQPQH
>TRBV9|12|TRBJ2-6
ASSAPAGANVLT
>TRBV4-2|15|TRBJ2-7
ASSQDLAGGISYEQY
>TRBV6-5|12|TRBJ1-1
ASSYTTGRSEAF
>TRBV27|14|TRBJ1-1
ASILPWTDLNTEAF
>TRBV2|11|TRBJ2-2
ASASGRPGELF
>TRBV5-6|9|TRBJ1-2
ASSPGYGYT
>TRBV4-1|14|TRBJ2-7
ASSQVQGLSSYEQY
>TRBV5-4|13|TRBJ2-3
ASSLQLVTTDTQY
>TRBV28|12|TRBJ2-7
ASSLWDNSYEQY
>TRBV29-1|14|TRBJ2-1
SVAEREVQVWNEQF
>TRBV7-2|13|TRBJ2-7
ASSPTSGNRYEQY
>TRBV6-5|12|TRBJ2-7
ASSPGTGSYEQY